This T cell receptor (beta chain) was obtained from a study of blood T cells in healthy people across ages. Points from the study as a whole: Diversity of TCR beta correlated strongly with naive T cell percentage. In long-lived donors, naive CD4+ cell counts and diversity exceeded those of aged donors.

The ends were cut back, 1 base at V and 2 bases at J, with 20 bases in the middle. Per germline, CDR1 GTSNPN and CDR2 SVGIG (reference sequence). This CDR3 contains 17 residues. The second PCR ran 7 to 11 cycles with a sample-barcoded 5' primer and J-beta primers. A single record per CDR3 protein comes from TCRdb applying MiXCR to the 5' RACE reads. The sample gives hundreds of thousands of distinct CDR3 sequences, 35% to 50% of which show up once; about a sixth is in the top ten. Worth noting for this clonotype: Its antigen remains unidentified.

The TCR originated in a man older than 75 in good health. Sequencing input: blood. The gene calls are TRBV30 and TRBJ2-5, with a possible D match to TRBD2 (6 bases). The CDR3 spells CAWSAVAGSARQETQYF. CDR3 coding DNA: TGTGCCTGGAGTGCGGTCGCGGGATCTGCCCGGCAAGAGACCCAGTACTTC.